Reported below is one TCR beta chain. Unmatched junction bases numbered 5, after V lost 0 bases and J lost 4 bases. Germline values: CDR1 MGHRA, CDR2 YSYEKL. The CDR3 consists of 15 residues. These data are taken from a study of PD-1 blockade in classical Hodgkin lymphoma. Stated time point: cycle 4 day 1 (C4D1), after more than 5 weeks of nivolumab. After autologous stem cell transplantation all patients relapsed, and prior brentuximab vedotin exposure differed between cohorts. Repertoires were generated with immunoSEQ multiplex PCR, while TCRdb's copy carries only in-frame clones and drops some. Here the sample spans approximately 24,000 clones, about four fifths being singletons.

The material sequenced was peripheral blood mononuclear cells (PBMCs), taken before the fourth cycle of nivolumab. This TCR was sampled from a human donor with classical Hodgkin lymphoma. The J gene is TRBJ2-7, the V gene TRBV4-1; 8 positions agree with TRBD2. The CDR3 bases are TGCGCCAGCAGCCAAGACAGCGGGAGAGGTTACGAGCAGTACTTC. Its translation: CASSQDSGRGYEQYF.